This passage covers 21 T cell receptor beta chains from one sample sequenced in a study (dated by TCRdb to about 2015). To prepare the library, 5' RACE was applied. Sequencing relied on an Illumina MiSeq. TCRdb reprocessing: public reads trimmed at Q25 with fastp, clones called with MiXCR, in-frame beta chains kept. Each entry merges the rows of one CDR3 protein and shows their most common DNA and genes. The sample has 10,000 to 15,000 distinct CDR3 sequences on record, more than 20% of them singletons. The ten largest account for approximately 2.8% of the sample. What was sequenced was naive CD4+ T cells sorted from blood. In light of the paper, this sample's cell subset or site label describes: naive CD4+ T cells, CD4+CD45RA+CD25-. The receptors originated from a female donor with breast cancer.

This clonotype came up once. The missing conserved phenylalanine or tryptophan at the end of this CDR3 makes a read error likely. This chain joins TRBV4-1 and TRBJ2-5; TRBD2 agrees at 8 bases. This CDR3 comprises 15 residues. V trimming: 0 bases; J trimming: 5 bases; junction bases outside the gene matches: 5. The germline CDR1 and CDR2 sequences are MGHRA and YSYEKL. The chain's CDR3 is CASSQDGLAIETQYS. CDR3 nucleotide sequence: TGCGCCAGCAGCCAAGATGGACTAGCTATCGAGACCCAGTACTCC.

As regards this clonotype: A read error may produce the germline difference seen at one junction end. The chain uses TRBV20-1 and TRBJ2-3; D may be TRBD1 (6 bases). Per germline, CDR1 DFQATT and CDR2 SNEGSKA (reference sequence). This CDR3 is built from 15 residues. CDR3 region: CGARLPSIRTDTQYF. The CDR3 DNA follows: TGCGGTGCTAGATTGCCTAGCATCCGGACAGATACACAGTATTTT.

Note on this clonotype: The germline gene is not matched at one end of the junction; a read error may be the cause. J is TRBJ2-7 and V is TRBV7-2; 9 bases are shared with TRBD1. CDR1 SGHTA and CDR2 FQGNSA come from the germline V gene. The CDR3 is 15 amino acids. The CDR3 bases are TGTGCCAGCTGCTTAGTAGGGGACAGGGCGGACGTGCAGTACTTC. This sequence encodes CASCLVGDRADVQYF.

This clonotype was counted at least ten times. This CDR3 is CATSRGAGPRYEQYF. CDR3 nucleotide sequence: TGTGCCACCAGCAGAGGGGCGGGTCCCCGCTACGAGCAGTACTTC. The chain combines TRBV15 with TRBJ2-7, with a possible D match to TRBD2 (5 bases). The germline gives CDR1 LNHNV, CDR2 YYDKDF (reference sequence). The V end lost 1 base, the J end lost 3 bases, and 13 bases lay between the germline ends. This CDR3 has 15 amino acids. Using reference TRBV15 and TRBJ2-7 for the parts outside the CDR3, the full variable domain is DAMVIQNPRYQVTQFGKPVTLSCSQTLNHNVMYWYQQKSSQAPKLLFHYYDKDFNNEADTPDNFQSRRPNTSFCFLDIRSPGLGDTAMYLCATSRGAGPRYEQYFGPGTRLTVT.

For this clonotype: A much larger clone differs by one base, so this may be a read error. In this CDR3 the conserved last residue, phenylalanine or tryptophan, is missing, so a read error is likely. The V gene is TRBV10-3, the J gene TRBJ1-3; no definite D call. The V gene's germline CDR1 is ENHRY and CDR2 SYGVKD. V lost 10 bases to trimming and J lost 0 bases, with 10 bases between them. The CDR3 has 13 residues. The CDR3 DNA reads TGTGCCAGCCGGGGTACCTCTGGAAACACCATATATATT. It is translated as CASRGTSGNTIYI.

This clonotype appeared a few times. The V and J genes are TRBV12-3 or TRBV12-4 and TRBJ1-2; D is uncertain. V dropped 7 bases and J dropped 6 bases, with 12 bases sitting between them. The CDR3 consists of 12 residues. The CDR3, as DNA: TGTGCCAGCACCTCTGGAGGGAATGGCTACACCTTC. Translating gives CASTSGGNGYTF.

This rearrangement joins TRBV2 to TRBJ1-5; 10 bases fit TRBD1. Per the germline V gene, CDR1 is SNHLY and CDR2 is FYNNEI. CDR3 size: 14 residues. V shed 6 bases and J 10 bases; nucleotides not matched to a gene: 9. CDR3 residues: CASRPGQGWHPQHF. The CDR3 DNA is TGTGCCAGCAGGCCGGGACAGGGGTGGCATCCCCAGCATTTT.

This clonotype has ten or more counts. This sequence joins TRBV29-1 and TRBJ1-2, with a weak D call TRBD1 (5 bases). The CDR3 consists of 13 residues. Germline V lookup: CDR1 SQVTM, CDR2 ANQGSEA. V shed 6 bases and J shed 2 bases, with 13 bases lying between them. This CDR3 reads CSVLPGVNYGYTF. CDR3 bases: TGCAGCGTCCTGCCGGGGGTGAACTATGGCTACACCTTC.

This clonotype was picked up a small number of times. This sequence may be a read error, since a much larger clone differs from it by one base. The final CDR3 position lacks the conserved phenylalanine or tryptophan, pointing to a likely read error. The chain joins TRBV5-1 to TRBJ2-1, with 7 positions matching TRBD1. The CDR3 runs to 16 residues. The V and J ends lost 4 bases and 2 bases, in that order; junction bases with no gene match: 9. The germline V gene encodes CDR1 SGHRS and CDR2 YFSETQ. The DNA of the CDR3 is TGCGCCAGCAGCCTGCGCGGACAGGAGACCTACAATGAGCAGTTCCTC. Its translation is CASSLRGQETYNEQFL.

Many counts were recorded for this clonotype. V usage is TRBV20-1 and J usage is TRBJ1-1, with D possibly matching TRBD1 (5 bases). Trimming took off 3 bases at V and 0 bases at J, with 14 bases between the two ends. This CDR3 spans 15 amino acids. Germline V lookup: CDR1 DFQATT, CDR2 SNEGSKA (reference sequence). The DNA for the CDR3 is TGCAGTGCTAGGGCTTCAGGGAATATGAACACTGAAGCTTTCTTT. Amino acid sequence: CSARASGNMNTEAFF.

This clonotype is medium-sized. The gene calls are TRBV20-1 and TRBJ1-6; D unresolved. Germline lookup yields CDR1 DFQATT and CDR2 SNEGSKA (reference sequence). Trimming cost V 0 bases and J 0 bases, with 9 bases left between them. This CDR3 has 16 amino acids. The CDR3 region is CSAREGGSSYNSPLHF. CDR3 DNA sequence: TGCAGTGCTAGAGAAGGAGGGAGCTCCTATAATTCACCCCTCCACTTT.

The V gene is TRBV20-1, the J gene TRBJ2-1, with 7 bases aligning to TRBD2. CDR3 length: 13 residues. Germline CDR1 and CDR2: DFQATT and SNEGSKA (reference sequence). The CDR3 reads CGGLWGGRDEQFF. The CDR3 DNA is TGCGGTGGTTTATGGGGAGGGCGCGATGAGCAGTTCTTC.

On this clonotype: One base away lies a much larger clone, so this may be a sequencing read error. CDR3 sequence: CASSFGGSGVYEQFF. Written as DNA, the CDR3 is TGTGCCAGCAGCTTCGGTGGGAGTGGTGTCTACGAGCAGTTCTTC. V and J are TRBV7-2 and TRBJ2-7, with a tentative D call TRBD2 (5 bases). The tail of the sequence fits TRBJ2-1 better, so the J call may be wrong. CDR3 length: 15 amino acids. The V gene's germline CDR1 is SGHTA and CDR2 FQGNSA.

This clonotype was detected a few times. A read error is possible here, since a much larger clone lies one base away. The chain is built from TRBV7-2 and TRBJ2-6; D not certain. V lost 6 bases, J lost 5 bases, and 11 bases lay in between. Germline V gene sequence: CDR1 SGHTA, CDR2 FQGNSA. The CDR3 extends over 14 amino acids. The CDR3 here is CASSRTIRANVLTF. The CDR3 DNA is TGTGCCAGCAGTCGTACTATTAGGGCCAACGTCCTGACTTTC.

The count of this clonotype is one. The CDR3 loop reads CASSSETQYF. Written as DNA, the CDR3 is TGTGCCAGCTCCTCAGAGACCCAGTACTTC. The V and J genes are TRBV18 and TRBJ2-5; D gene unclear. V was pared by 6 bases and J by 4 bases, with 3 bases between. Germline V CDR1 and CDR2: KGHSH, LQKENI. The CDR3 sequence is 10 residues long.

This clonotype occurred a few times. This may arise from a read error, as a much more abundant clone is one base away. CDR3 sequence reads: CAGSIAAGGKGEQFF. CDR3 DNA sequence: TGTGCCGGTAGTATAGCAGCGGGAGGGAAGGGTGAGCAGTTCTTC. The V call is TRBV19, the J call TRBJ2-1; 10 nucleotides agree with TRBD2. Germline values: CDR1 LNHDA, CDR2 SQIVND (reference sequence). The CDR3 has 15 amino acids.

This clonotype appeared once. The chain joins TRBV20-1 to TRBJ2-1; 14 positions match TRBD2. V was pared by 5 bases and J by 8 bases, with 2 bases of the junction left unmatched. The CDR3 is 13 residues long. The germline V gene encodes CDR1 DFQATT and CDR2 SNEGSKA (reference sequence). The CDR3 is CSAGLAGGDEQFF. Written as DNA, the CDR3 is TGCAGTGCTGGACTAGCGGGAGGAGATGAGCAGTTCTTC.

To note about this clonotype: The conserved final phenylalanine or tryptophan is absent from the CDR3, which likely points to a read error. The chain combines TRBV12-3 or TRBV12-4 with TRBJ1-4, with TRBD1 matching 7 bases. The CDR3 covers 14 residues. The CDR3 DNA follows: TGTGCCAGCAGTGTTCGAGGGGGCGGTGAAGAACTGTTTCTT. It encodes CASSVRGGGEELFL.

This clonotype has more than one count but fewer than ten. This may stem from a read error, because a much larger clone lies one nucleotide away. The chain employs TRBV29-1 and TRBJ2-1, with TRBD2 as a possible D gene (6 bases). V gave up 5 bases and J gave up 4 bases, with 15 bases separating them. This CDR3 region has 14 residues. Per the germline V gene, CDR1 is SQVTM and CDR2 is ANQGSEA. CDR3 sequence (DNA): TGCAGCGTTCCGACTAGTAACTGTTACAATGAGCAGTTCTTC. Translation: CSVPTSNCYNEQFF.

This clonotype came up many times. This rearrangement joins TRBV19 to TRBJ2-1; 10 positions agree with TRBD2. The CDR3 consists of 15 residues. Germline V gene lookup returns CDR1 LNHDA and CDR2 SQIVND (reference sequence). V gave up 1 base and J gave up 9 bases; unmatched junction bases: 6. CDR3 residues: CASSIAAGGKGEQFF. The CDR3 nucleotides read TGTGCCAGTAGTATAGCAGCGGGAGGGAAGGGTGAGCAGTTCTTC.

In this sample, this clonotype turned up many times. Lacking the conserved final phenylalanine or tryptophan, this CDR3 likely reflects a read error. This chain connects TRBV5-1 to TRBJ1-1, with D perhaps TRBD1 (6 bases). The CDR3 runs 15 residues. Germline V gives CDR1 SGHRS, CDR2 YFSETQ. V lost 6 bases and J lost 0, with 15 bases in between. In DNA, the CDR3 is TGCGCCAGCACCCCGACAGGAGGGATGAACACTGAAGCTTTCCTT. It translates to CASTPTGGMNTEAFL.